A selection of T cell receptor beta chains follows, all from one sample in a study of cytomegalovirus exposure and HLA in healthy donors. Generated by immunoSEQ multiplex PCR, the TCRdb table keeps only in-frame clones and is missing some. Of more than 150,000 clones listed, more than 60% were seen once; the top ten hold about 1.5%. The sample comprised PBMCs. The source is a man between 18 and 35 years old in good health and CMV-seronegative. CDR3s leave out the opening cysteine and the closing phenylalanine or tryptophan. Each record gives: J gene, V gene, CDR3 protein.

>TRBJ1-2|TRBV18
ASSPGGGPKEYGYT
>TRBJ1-1|TRBV2
ASSTYRGGTEAF
>TRBJ2-7|TRBV25-1
ASSAGPSYEQY
>TRBJ1-2|TRBV5-6
ASSLLDRDLANYGYT
>TRBJ1-1|TRBV5-1
ASSRDRNTEAF
>TRBJ1-5|TRBV6-1
ASSDGGKGQPQH
>TRBJ1-3|TRBV2
ASGQGMSRNTIY
>TRBJ1-5|TRBV7-8
ASSLAQGDSNQPQH
>TRBJ2-5|TRBV6-6
ASSKPGLGAETQY
>TRBJ1-4|TRBV6-6
ASIDRGRVEKLF